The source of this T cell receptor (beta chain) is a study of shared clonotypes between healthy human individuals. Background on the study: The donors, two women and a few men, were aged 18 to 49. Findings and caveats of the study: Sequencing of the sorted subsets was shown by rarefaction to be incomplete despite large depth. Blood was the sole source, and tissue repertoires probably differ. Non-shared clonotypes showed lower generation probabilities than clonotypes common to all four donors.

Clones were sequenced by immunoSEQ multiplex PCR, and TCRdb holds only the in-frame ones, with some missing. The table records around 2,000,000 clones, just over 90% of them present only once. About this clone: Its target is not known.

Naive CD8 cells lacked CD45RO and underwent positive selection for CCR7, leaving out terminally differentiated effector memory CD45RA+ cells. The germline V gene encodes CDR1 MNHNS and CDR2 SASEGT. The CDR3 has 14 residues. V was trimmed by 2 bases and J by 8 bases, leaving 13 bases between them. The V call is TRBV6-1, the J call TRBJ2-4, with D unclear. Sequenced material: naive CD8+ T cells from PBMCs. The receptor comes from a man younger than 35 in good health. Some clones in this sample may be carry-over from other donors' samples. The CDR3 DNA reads TGTGCCAGCAGTGAATGGTTCTCCGGTGACATTCAGTACTTC. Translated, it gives CASSEWFSGDIQYF.